This entry describes one T cell receptor (beta chain). A 5'RACE template-switching step, the method used to make TCR cDNA, added a universal primer site and UMIs. One entry per CDR3 protein, called by TCRdb with MiXCR from the 5' RACE reads. Found here are roughly 45,000 distinct CDR3 sequences, more than 6% of them singletons; the top ten hold about 9.4%. The data were obtained in a study of T cells after yellow fever vaccination. The overall study: Preparation of fractions with low cell numbers was performed using SMART-Seq v4 Ultra Low Input.

Germline V CDR1 and CDR2: MDHEN, SYDVKM. V lost 11 bases and J lost 5; bases outside the gene matches: 6. This CDR3 is built from 13 residues. V is TRBV28 and J is TRBJ2-1; TRBD2 aligns across 10 bases. The sample in question was PBMCs, either bulk or a sorted T-cell subset (CD4+, CD8+, memory, or dextramer-sorted; not recorded which), obtained 45 days after the yellow fever booster vaccination. This TCR was recovered from a man younger than 45 who received the YFV17D yellow fever vaccine. The CDR3 DNA reads TGTGCCGGGAGGACTAGCGGCGACAATGAGCAGTTCTTC. It yields the protein CAGRTSGDNEQFF.